The 23 T cell receptor beta chains listed next were all sequenced from one sample in a study of CD8+ T cells in alopecia areata. Sequencing relied on a cDNA template that was reverse transcribed from extracted RNA. Clones were sequenced by immunoSEQ multiplex PCR, and TCRdb holds only the in-frame ones, with some missing. The table includes roughly 210,000 clones, 43% detected once. Treatment of the sample: oral pan-JAK inhibitor, 5-10 mg twice daily. The material was CD4+ T cells sorted from blood, obtained between weeks 36 and 40, from a patient treated with tofacitinib. The source of these receptors is a human donor with alopecia areata.

Only a few counts were recorded for this clone. The chain uses TRBV15 and TRBJ2-1; D ambiguous. V lost 1 base and J lost 6, with 7 bases in between. Germline CDR1 LNHNV, CDR2 YYDKDF (reference sequence). The CDR3 runs 13 residues. CDR3 residues: CATSRARLNEQFF. CDR3 nucleotide sequence: TGTGCCACCAGCAGAGCCAGGCTCAATGAGCAGTTCTTC.

Note on this clone: Other DNA sequences within the sample encode an identical CDR3. The chain is built from TRBV5-1 and TRBJ2-5; 8 nucleotides align to TRBD1. Trimming at V came to 3 bases and at J to 5 bases, leaving 6 bases not matched to a gene. Germline V gene data show CDR1 as SGHRS and CDR2 as YFSETQ. This CDR3 region has 14 residues. The CDR3 DNA is TGCGCCAGCAGCTCTGGACAGGGAAGGGAGACCCAGTACTTC. Amino acids: CASSSGQGRETQYF.

V usage is TRBV5-6 and J usage is TRBJ2-3; no firm D call. The length of the CDR3 is 14 residues. Looked up from germline, CDR1 is SGHDT and CDR2 is YYEEEE. V shed 5 bases and J shed 9 bases, with 19 bases lying between them. The CDR3 coding sequence is TGTGCCAGCAGTCCGGGCGTACCCCGGAGAACGCAGTATTTT. Its protein is CASSPGVPRRTQYF.

V and J are TRBV6-5 and TRBJ2-1; TRBD2 might be the D (7 bases). V was trimmed by 3 bases and J by 6 bases, leaving 18 bases between them. The germline CDR1 and CDR2 sequences are MNHEY and SVGAGI. The CDR3 extends over 16 amino acids. CDR3: CASSYWEGVRVNEQFF. CDR3 DNA: TGTGCCAGCAGTTATTGGGAGGGGGTAAGGGTCAATGAGCAGTTCTTC.

J is TRBJ2-3 and V is TRBV12-5; tentatively, D is TRBD1 (5 bases). The V gene's germline CDR1 is LGHNT and CDR2 FRNRAP. The V end was cut by 6 bases, the J end by 2 bases, with 15 bases between. The CDR3 totals 15 residues. The CDR3 sequence: CASGQGLGATDTQYF. Written as DNA, the CDR3 is TGTGCTAGTGGCCAGGGCCTAGGGGCCACAGATACGCAGTATTTT.

This clone has ten or more counts. The chain employs TRBV10-2 and TRBJ2-1; no firm D call. V shed 6 bases and J shed 3 bases, with 15 bases lying between them. Germline V gene sequence: CDR1 WSHSY, CDR2 SAAADI. CDR3 size: 15 residues. The CDR3 is CASRGSASGYNEQFF. The CDR3 nucleotides read TGCGCCAGCAGGGGATCCGCTAGTGGCTACAATGAGCAGTTCTTC.

The chain joins TRBV29-1 to TRBJ2-3; D gene uncertain. Trimming cost V 0 bases and J 0 bases, with 10 bases left between them. Looked up from germline, CDR1 is SQVTM and CDR2 is ANQGSEA. The CDR3 sequence is 15 residues long. Written as DNA, the CDR3 is TGCAGCGTTGAAGAAGGATCCCTCAGCACAGATACGCAGTATTTT. Translating gives CSVEEGSLSTDTQYF.

CDR3 sequence reads: CASSAEGQGPQHF. The CDR3 DNA reads TGCGCCAGCAGCGCGGAGGGTCAGGGCCCCCAGCATTTT. The chain uses TRBV5-1 and TRBJ1-5, with D tentatively TRBD1 (5 bases). In germline, CDR1 is SGHRS, CDR2 YFSETQ. The CDR3 totals 13 residues. V was cut by 4 bases and J by 10 bases, with 15 bases left in between.

This clone has only a few counts. Other nucleotide sequences in the sample specify the same CDR3. The chain has TRBV29-1 and TRBJ2-3; D uncertain. Germline CDR1 SQVTM, CDR2 ANQGSEA. The CDR3 contains 11 residues. The V end lost 3 bases, the J end lost 3 bases, and 4 bases lay between the germline ends. As DNA, the CDR3 is TGCAGCGTTGAGCCGACAGATACGCAGTATTTT. This sequence encodes CSVEPTDTQYF.

This chain connects TRBV29-1 to TRBJ2-1; D remains unclear. With 4 bases removed from V and 1 base from J, the gap between germline ends came to 17 bases. Germline CDR1 is SQVTM and CDR2 is ANQGSEA. This CDR3 region has 16 residues. The CDR3 sequence: CSVVVAPALSYNEQFF. CDR3 in DNA: TGCAGCGTTGTTGTAGCCCCCGCCCTATCCTACAATGAGCAGTTCTTC.

The chain carries TRBV30 and TRBJ1-2; possibly TRBD1 for D (6 bases). Per germline, CDR1 GTSNPN and CDR2 SVGIG (reference sequence). CDR3 length equals 13 residues. The V end lost 7 bases, the J end lost 3 bases, and 15 bases lay between the germline ends. CDR3 loop: CALKGEGYYGYTF. The CDR3 nucleotides read TGTGCCTTGAAGGGGGAGGGCTACTATGGCTACACCTTC.

This clone occurred a few times. The V and J genes are TRBV25-1 and TRBJ1-2; D call uncertain. V shed 4 bases and J shed 3 bases, with 12 bases lying between them. CDR3 size: 14 residues. Germline V lookup: CDR1 MGHDK, CDR2 SYGVNS. The CDR3 loop is CASSGAGGDYGYTF. The CDR3 DNA follows: TGTGCCAGCAGTGGGGCGGGAGGCGACTATGGCTACACCTTC.

The rearrangement uses TRBV5-1 and TRBJ2-4; no reliable D call. V dropped 3 bases and J dropped 5 bases, with 6 bases sitting between them. Per the germline V gene, CDR1 is SGHRS and CDR2 is YFSETQ. The CDR3 covers 12 residues. CDR3 loop: CASSSDQNIQYF. The CDR3 DNA reads TGCGCCAGCAGCTCCGACCAAAACATTCAGTACTTC. Full variable domain (remainder filled in from reference TRBV5-1 and TRBJ2-4): KAGVTQTPRYLIKTRGQQVTLSCSPISGHRSVSWYQQTPGQGLQFLFEYFSETQRNKGNFPGRFSGRQFSNSRSEMNVSTLELGDSALYLCASSSDQNIQYFGAGTRLSVL.

A few counts support this clone. The sample carries other DNA sequences with the same CDR3. The chain recombines TRBV6-5 with TRBJ2-3, with D unclear. The V end lost 9 bases, the J end lost 6 bases, and 10 bases lay between the germline ends. CDR1 is MNHEY, CDR2 SVGAGI, per germline. The CDR3 sequence is 11 residues long. The CDR3 protein is CASLAADTQYF. The CDR3 DNA is TGTGCCAGTTTAGCTGCCGATACGCAGTATTTT.

The chain joins TRBV4-2 to TRBJ2-2; tentatively, D is TRBD2 (6 bases). CDR3 length: 15 amino acids. Looked up from germline, CDR1 is LGHNA and CDR2 is YNFKEQ. Deletions cut 2 bases from V and 6 bases from J, with 13 bases between. CDR3 protein: CASSQSRTIAGELFF. The CDR3 nucleotides read TGTGCCAGCAGCCAATCTCGGACTATTGCCGGGGAGCTGTTTTTT.

Only a few counts were recorded for this clone. The genes are TRBV30 and TRBJ2-7; D call uncertain. CDR3 length equals 11 residues. CDR1 and CDR2 from the germline V gene are GTSNPN and SVGIG (reference sequence). Trimming took 4 bases from V and 3 from J, leaving 7 bases between them. The CDR3 protein is CAWKSVYEQYF. CDR3 in DNA: TGTGCCTGGAAGTCCGTCTACGAGCAGTACTTC.

J is TRBJ2-1 and V is TRBV11-3; weak D call: TRBD2 (6 bases). Germline V gives CDR1 SGHNT, CDR2 YENEEA. V was cut by 1 base and J by 15 bases, with 13 bases left in between. The CDR3 covers 12 residues. CDR3 coding DNA: TGTGCCAGCAGCTTAGGCGGGAAGGTGCCGTTCTTC. It is translated as CASSLGGKVPFF. Together with reference TRBV11-3 and TRBJ2-1, the CDR3 gives the full variable domain: EAGVVQSPRYKIIEKKQPVAFWCNPISGHNTLYWYLQNLGQGPELLIRYENEEAVDDSQLPKDRFSAERLKGVDSTLKIQPAELGDSAVYLCASSLGGKVPFFGPGTRLTVL.

Only a few counts were recorded for this clone. The V gene is TRBV7-3, the J gene TRBJ2-2, with TRBD2 identical over 14 bases. This CDR3 contains 16 residues. J lost 8 bases, V lost 5 bases, and 7 bases had no gene match. CDR1 is SGHTA, CDR2 FQGTGA, per germline. This CDR3 reads CASSLRGLAGAGELFF. The CDR3 DNA reads as TGTGCCAGCAGCCTTAGGGGACTAGCGGGAGCAGGGGAGCTGTTTTTT.

This chain connects TRBV7-2 to TRBJ2-5; the match to TRBD2 covers 9 bases. From germline, CDR1 is SGHTA and CDR2 FQGNSA. V lost 4 bases and J lost 5; bases outside the gene matches: 8. This CDR3 comprises 15 residues. CDR3: CASSSSGAGLETQYF. In DNA, the CDR3 is TGTGCCAGCAGCTCTAGCGGGGCAGGCTTGGAGACCCAGTACTTC.

The J gene is TRBJ2-1, the V gene TRBV7-2, with D perhaps TRBD2 (6 bases). Trimming removed 4 bases at V and 8 bases at J, with 12 bases between. CDR3 size: 13 residues. Germline assignment: CDR1 SGHTA and CDR2 FQGNSA. As DNA, the CDR3 is TGTGCCAGCAGCTCCGCCGGAGGGGATGAGCAGTTCTTC. Its protein is CASSSAGGDEQFF.

This clone was detected a few times. J is TRBJ2-5 and V is TRBV23-1, with 7 bases aligning to TRBD1. TRBV23-1 is placed among ORFs of uncertain function. The J segment lost 5 bases and the V segment lost 0 bases, leaving 3 bases of the junction unmatched. The CDR3 is made up of 14 amino acids. The CDR3 spells CASSQSDRAETQYF. In DNA, the CDR3 is TGCGCCAGCAGTCAATCCGACAGGGCGGAGACCCAGTACTTC.

The rearrangement links TRBV5-4 to TRBJ2-5; D call uncertain. Germline V gene lookup returns CDR1 SGHNT and CDR2 YYREEE (reference sequence). The CDR3 consists of 16 residues. V was clipped by 4 bases and J by 1 base, with 17 bases between them. CDR3 protein: CASSRVGLGRQETQYF. The CDR3 DNA follows: TGTGCCAGCAGCCGGGTCGGCCTAGGGCGCCAAGAGACCCAGTACTTC. The complete variable domain, with remaining parts taken from reference TRBV5-4 and TRBJ2-5, reads ETGVTQSPTHLIKTRGQQVTLRCSSQSGHNTVSWYQQALGQGPQFIFQYYREEENGRGNFPPRFSGLQFPNYSSELNVNALELDDSALYLCASSRVGLGRQETQYFGPGTRLLVL.

The chain uses TRBV5-1 and TRBJ1-2; D gene uncertain. Between the trimmed V and J ends, which lost 0 bases and 3 bases, there was a span of 9 bases. The CDR3 loop spans 14 amino acids. The V gene's germline CDR1 is SGHRS and CDR2 YFSETQ. The CDR3 DNA is TGCGCCAGCAGCTTGGAAGGACCTGACTATGGCTACACCTTC. It is translated as CASSLEGPDYGYTF. Variable domain in full (rest from reference TRBV5-1 and TRBJ1-2): KAGVTQTPRYLIKTRGQQVTLSCSPISGHRSVSWYQQTPGQGLQFLFEYFSETQRNKGNFPGRFSGRQFSNSRSEMNVSTLELGDSALYLCASSLEGPDYGYTFGSGTRLTVV.